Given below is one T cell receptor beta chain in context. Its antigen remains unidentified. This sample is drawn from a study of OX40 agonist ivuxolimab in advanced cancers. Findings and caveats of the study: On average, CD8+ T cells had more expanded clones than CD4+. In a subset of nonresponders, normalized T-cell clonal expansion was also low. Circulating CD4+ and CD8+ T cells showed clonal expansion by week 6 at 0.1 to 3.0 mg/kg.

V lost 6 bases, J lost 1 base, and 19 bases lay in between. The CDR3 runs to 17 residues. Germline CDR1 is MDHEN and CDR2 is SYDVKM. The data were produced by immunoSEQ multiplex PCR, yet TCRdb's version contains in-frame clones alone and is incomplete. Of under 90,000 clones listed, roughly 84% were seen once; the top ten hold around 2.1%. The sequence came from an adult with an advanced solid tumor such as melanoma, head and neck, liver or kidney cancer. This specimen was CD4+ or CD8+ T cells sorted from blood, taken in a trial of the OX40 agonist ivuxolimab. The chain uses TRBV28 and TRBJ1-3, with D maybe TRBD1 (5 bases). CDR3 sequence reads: CASRTAGTGGSGNTIYF. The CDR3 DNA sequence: TGTGCCAGCAGAACCGCCGGGACCGGGGGATCTGGAAACACCATATATTTT.